Listed below are T cell receptor beta chains from one sample, sequenced in a study of T cell changes during pregnancy in multiple sclerosis. Libraries were prepared by immunoSEQ multiplex PCR; TCRdb keeps only in-frame clonotypes and omits some of them. Of 45,000 or so clones detected, roughly 88% appear once; the ten largest clones hold approximately 1.3%. Sequenced: PBMCs (not recorded whether the cells were cultured). The source is a female donor with multiple sclerosis, enrolled in a pregnancy study. Both conserved end residues are part of each CDR3. The order of the fields is CDR3 protein, CDR3 DNA, D gene, V gene, clone size, J gene. A D gene is named only where the DNA matches it firmly. Where a row states a size, it is once, few, many or the class of an expanded clone; other rows omit it.

CASSHLLAGGIYNEQFF TGCGCCAGCAGCCACCTTTTAGCGGGAGGGATTTACAATGAGCAGTTCTTC TRBD2 TRBV4-1 NA TRBJ2-1
CASSPWRTQYF TGTGCCAGCAGTCCCTGGCGGACCCAGTACTTC NA TRBV28 NA TRBJ2-5
CASSSIRGHQPQHF TGTGCCAGCAGTTCAATTCGGGGCCATCAGCCCCAGCATTTT NA TRBV2 once TRBJ1-5
CASSERLAGGYEQYF TGTGCCAGCAGTGAAAGACTAGCGGGAGGATACGAGCAGTACTTC TRBD2 TRBV2 NA TRBJ2-7
CASSKGLAGHSYEQYF TGTGCCAGCAGCAAAGGGCTAGCGGGCCACTCCTACGAGCAGTACTTC NA TRBV21-1 NA TRBJ2-7
CASSLVLGDYAKNIQYF TGTGCCAGCAGCTTAGTTTTGGGGGATTACGCCAAAAACATTCAGTACTTC NA TRBV7-9 NA TRBJ2-4
CASSLGAGWVNTEAFF TGTGCCAGCAGCTTAGGCGCAGGTTGGGTGAACACTGAAGCTTTCTTT NA TRBV11-2 NA TRBJ1-1
CASSLEVGSDEQYF TGCGCCAGCAGCTTGGAGGTAGGGTCAGACGAGCAGTACTTC NA TRBV5-1 once TRBJ2-7
CASSPQAGAWDGYTF TGTGCCAGCTCACCCCAGGCAGGAGCTTGGGATGGCTACACCTTC NA TRBV18 few TRBJ1-2
CASSFGAGGIQETQYF TGTGCCAGCAGCTTTGGTGCGGGAGGGATCCAAGAGACCCAGTACTTC TRBD2 TRBV11-2 NA TRBJ2-5
CATADRDSGANVLTF TGTGCCACCGCCGACAGGGACTCTGGGGCCAACGTCCTGACTTTC TRBD1 TRBV7-2 NA TRBJ2-6
CASSQGQGEPQYF TGCGCCAGCAGTCAGGGACAAGGGGAACCGCAGTATTTT NA TRBV5-1 once TRBJ2-3
CAISESTLGGYYEQYF TGTGCCATCAGTGAGTCGACTCTGGGGGGTTACTACGAGCAGTACTTC NA TRBV10-3 once TRBJ2-7
CASSQGQMNTEAFF TGCGCCAGCAGCCAGGGACAGATGAACACTGAAGCTTTCTTT TRBD1 TRBV5-1 NA TRBJ1-1
CASSWDSYNEQFF TGTGCCAGCAGCTGGGACTCTTACAATGAGCAGTTCTTC NA TRBV6-6 once TRBJ2-1
CASSFTSGNYEQYF TGCGCCAGCAGCTTCACTAGCGGGAACTACGAGCAGTACTTC TRBD2 TRBV5-1 NA TRBJ2-7
CASSLGQGALIGYTF TGTGCCAGCAGCCTGGGACAGGGGGCTTTAATTGGCTACACCTTC TRBD1 TRBV4-2 NA TRBJ1-2
CASSGRWGGLAGGDIFYEQYF TGTGCCAGCAGCGGGAGGTGGGGGGGACTAGCGGGAGGAGATATCTTCTACGAGCAGTACTTC TRBD2 TRBV9 NA TRBJ2-7
CASSFRAGTVYNEQFF TGTGCCAGCAGCTTTAGGGCGGGAACCGTTTACAATGAGCAGTTCTTC NA TRBV5-6 NA TRBJ2-1
CASSLDRRSSYEQYF TGTGCCAGTAGTCTAGACAGGAGGAGCTCCTACGAGCAGTACTTC NA TRBV19 NA TRBJ2-7
CASALGDDSYEQYF TGCGCCAGCGCATTGGGGGACGACTCCTACGAGCAGTACTTC NA TRBV5-1 NA TRBJ2-7
CASSHRPGGENYGYTF TGCGCCAGCAGCCATCGTCCAGGGGGCGAGAACTATGGCTACACCTTC TRBD1 TRBV4-1 NA TRBJ1-2
CASRERHNEQFF TGTGCCAGCAGGGAGCGGCACAATGAGCAGTTCTTC NA TRBV28 NA TRBJ2-1
CASSLLGPLGEQYF TGTGCCAGCAGTTTACTCGGACCGCTGGGCGAGCAGTACTTC NA TRBV28 NA TRBJ2-7
CASSFGGLTSTDTQYF TGTGCCAGCAGTTTTGGCGGCCTTACTAGCACAGATACGCAGTATTTT NA TRBV6-5 once TRBJ2-3
CASSPRAGDTEAFF TGTGCCAGTAGCCCCAGGGCTGGGGACACTGAAGCTTTCTTT NA TRBV19 NA TRBJ1-1
CASSAGGGHGYTF TGCGCCAGCAGTGCCGGTGGGGGACACGGCTACACCTTC NA TRBV10-2 NA TRBJ1-2
CASSPGLVNYEQYF TGTGCCAGCTCACCTGGACTAGTCAACTACGAGCAGTACTTC TRBD2 TRBV18 NA TRBJ2-7
CASSKGTSSYEQYF TGTGCCAGCAGTAAAGGGACTAGCTCCTACGAGCAGTACTTC TRBD2 TRBV6-5 NA TRBJ2-7
CASSPTARTYGEQYF TGTGCCAGCAGTCCAACCGCTAGGACATATGGGGAGCAGTACTTC NA TRBV11-1 NA TRBJ2-7
CASTGTGTYEQYF TGTGCCAGCACCGGGACAGGGACCTACGAGCAGTACTTC TRBD1 TRBV7-9 NA TRBJ2-7